A single sample gave rise to the 24 T cell receptor beta chains below, sequenced in a study of T cells in Graves' hyperthyroidism and ophthalmopathy. TCR beta CDR3 region amplification was performed from RNA transcripts. With the HTBI primer set, the TCR CDR3 went through a first round of RT-PCR. TCRdb re-called the multiplex PCR reads through MiXCR, storing one row per CDR3 protein. Seen here are some 600,000 distinct CDR3 sequences, more than 11% observed once, and the top ten hold 4.5% to 6%. The source material was blood. The receptors originated from a woman in her 30s with Graves' hyperthyroidism that later progressed to Graves' ophthalmopathy.

This clonotype occurred many times. The rearrangement joins TRBV30 to TRBJ1-6, with D unresolved. Germline V gene lookup returns CDR1 GTSNPN and CDR2 SVGIG (reference sequence). This CDR3 has 11 residues. Trimming took off 3 bases at V and 9 bases at J, with 6 bases between the two ends. The CDR3 spells CAWSSTSPLHF. CDR3 bases: TGTGCCTGGAGCTCCACTTCACCCCTCCACTTT.

The V gene is TRBV20-1, the J gene TRBJ1-1; no reliable D call. CDR3 length equals 15 residues. Per germline, CDR1 DFQATT and CDR2 SNEGSKA (reference sequence). V was clipped by 5 bases and J by 3 bases, with 19 bases between them. This chain's CDR3 is CSAAHGRVGDTEAFF. Here the CDR3 DNA reads TGCAGTGCTGCGCACGGTAGGGTTGGTGACACTGAAGCTTTCTTT.

This clonotype was seen many times. The V and J genes are TRBV30 and TRBJ2-3; D uncertain. The CDR3 has 14 amino acids. V was cut by 4 bases and J by 4 bases, with 15 bases left in between. The germline V gene encodes CDR1 GTSNPN and CDR2 SVGIG (reference sequence). The CDR3 sequence: CAWMVSNLADTQYF. CDR3 DNA sequence: TGTGCCTGGATGGTCTCCAACCTCGCAGATACGCAGTATTTT.

This sequence joins TRBV12-3 or TRBV12-4 and TRBJ2-1; 7 bases line up with TRBD1. The CDR3 covers 15 residues. The V gene end was trimmed by 7 bases and the J gene end by 0 bases; junction bases not matched to a gene: 6. CDR3 coding DNA: TGTGCCAGCAAAGGGACAGCGAGCTCCTACAATGAGCAGTTCTTC. Encoded protein: CASKGTASSYNEQFF.

At least ten counts were recorded for this clonotype. The gene calls are TRBV19 and TRBJ1-6; 7 bases agree with TRBD1. Germline assignment: CDR1 LNHDA and CDR2 SQIVND (reference sequence). Losses at the gene ends were 3 bases for V and 5 bases for J; bases not matched to a gene: 4. CDR3 size: 15 residues. CDR3 sequence (DNA): TGTGCCAGTAGTATGGGGACAGCGGATAATTCACCCCTCCACTTT. Its protein product is CASSMGTADNSPLHF.

This clonotype was recorded at least ten times. V and J are TRBV18 and TRBJ1-1; D is unclear. Trimming took off 5 bases at V and 0 bases at J, with 13 bases between the two ends. Looked up from germline, CDR1 is KGHSH and CDR2 is LQKENI. The CDR3 loop spans 15 amino acids. In DNA form, the CDR3 reads TGTGCCAGCTCAGCCTCCGAATCTATGAACACTGAAGCTTTCTTT. Amino acid sequence: CASSASESMNTEAFF.

This clonotype was seen a handful of times. V gene TRBV15 combines with J gene TRBJ2-4; 9 nucleotides agree with TRBD1. The CDR3 covers 13 residues. CDR1 is LNHNV and CDR2 is YYDKDF in the germline V gene (reference sequence). Trimming cost V 3 bases and J 9 bases; bases outside gene matches: 3. CDR3 DNA: TGTGCCACCAGCAGCGGACAGGGGTCCATTCAGTACTTC. This sequence encodes CATSSGQGSIQYF.

This clonotype came up many times. V gene TRBV3-1 combines with J gene TRBJ1-6, with a possible D match to TRBD1 (5 bases). V lost 1 base, J lost 13 bases, and 14 bases lay in between. CDR1 and CDR2 from the germline V gene are LGHDT and YNNKEL (reference sequence). CDR3 length: 14 residues. The CDR3 here is CASSQVGDHSPLHF. The CDR3 DNA reads as TGTGCCAGCAGCCAAGTTGGGGACCACTCGCCCCTCCACTTT.

This clonotype has ten or more counts. The chain links TRBV7-3 to TRBJ1-2; TRBD1 is a possible D gene (6 bases). Germline-derived CDR1 and CDR2 are SGHTA and FQGTGA. The CDR3 is 13 residues long. The V end was cut by 4 bases, the J end by 8 bases, with 14 bases between. The chain's CDR3 is CASSSGRGRGYTF. The CDR3 DNA follows: TGTGCCAGCAGCTCCGGCAGGGGACGCGGCTACACCTTC.

The chain couples TRBV29-1 to TRBJ1-1, with D perhaps TRBD1 (5 bases). CDR3 size: 10 residues. Germline V gene sequence: CDR1 SQVTM, CDR2 ANQGSEA. Trimming left V 7 bases short and J 6 bases short, with 9 bases between. The CDR3 DNA reads as TGCAGCGCTATGGGACCTGAAGCTTTCTTT. Translating it yields CSAMGPEAFF.

The chain has TRBV4-2 and TRBJ2-1, with TRBD2 matching 14 bases. The V gene's germline CDR1 is LGHNA and CDR2 YNFKEQ. Losses at the gene ends were 4 bases for V and 0 bases for J; bases not matched to a gene: 2. CDR3 length equals 17 residues. The CDR3 here is CASSRGTSGSSYNEQFF. CDR3 nucleotide sequence: TGTGCCAGCAGCCGCGGGACTAGCGGGAGCTCCTACAATGAGCAGTTCTTC.

This clonotype was counted at least ten times. The CDR3 DNA is TGCAGTGCTAGATGGTATGGCTACACCTTC. This encodes CSARWYGYTF. The rearrangement uses TRBV20-1 and TRBJ1-2, with D uncertain. Germline V gene lookup returns CDR1 DFQATT and CDR2 SNEGSKA (reference sequence). Trimming shortened V by 2 bases and J by 5 bases, and 3 bases separated the two germline ends. CDR3 size: 10 residues.

This clonotype was recorded at least ten times. CDR3 residues: CASRGTSGSGEQYF. The CDR3 DNA follows: TGTGCCAGCAGGGGGACTAGCGGGAGTGGCGAGCAGTACTTC. V usage is TRBV2 and J usage is TRBJ2-7; 14 nucleotides agree with TRBD2. Per the germline V gene, CDR1 is SNHLY and CDR2 is FYNNEI. The CDR3 has 14 residues. V gave up 6 bases and J gave up 6 bases; unmatched junction bases: 4.

This clonotype came up many times. The rearrangement links TRBV11-2 to TRBJ2-5; TRBD1 might be the D (5 bases). Between the trimmed V and J ends, which lost 0 bases and 9 bases, there was a span of 17 bases. The CDR3 covers 15 residues. Germline V gives CDR1 SGHAT, CDR2 FQNNGV. In DNA form, the CDR3 reads TGTGCCAGCAGCTTAGATTTATCTGCGGAAGGGGCCCAGTACTTC. Amino acids: CASSLDLSAEGAQYF.

Turning to this clonotype: One end of the junction varies from germline; a read error may be responsible. CDR3 region: CASSPQGFATNEELFF. The CDR3 DNA is TGTGCCAGCTCACCACAGGGCTTTGCAACTAATGAAGAACTGTTTTTT. This chain uses TRBV18 with TRBJ1-4; unclear D gene. CDR3 size: 16 residues. From germline, CDR1 is KGHSH and CDR2 LQKENI.

This clonotype turned up a few times. The chain links TRBV5-1 to TRBJ1-2; the D gene is possibly TRBD1 (6 bases). Trimming pared 3 bases from V and 7 bases from J, leaving 19 bases between. The CDR3 runs to 15 residues. Looked up from germline, CDR1 is SGHRS and CDR2 is YFSETQ. CDR3 in amino acids: CASSSDDRYIGGYTF. The CDR3 nucleotides are TGCGCCAGCAGCTCGGATGACAGGTATATCGGTGGCTACACCTTC.

This sequence joins TRBV19 and TRBJ1-2; D is possibly TRBD1 (5 bases). This CDR3 region has 15 residues. Trimming took off 5 bases at V and 6 bases at J, with 19 bases between the two ends. The germline V gene has CDR1 LNHDA and CDR2 SQIVND (reference sequence). The CDR3 here is CASSVQPPGGDGYTF. The CDR3 nucleotides are TGTGCCAGTAGTGTTCAACCCCCGGGGGGGGATGGCTACACCTTC.

The J gene is TRBJ2-7, the V gene TRBV15, with 7 bases lining up with TRBD2. The CDR3 runs 17 residues. The germline gives CDR1 LNHNV, CDR2 YYDKDF (reference sequence). V gave up 1 base and J gave up 5 bases; unmatched junction bases: 14. The CDR3 nucleotides are TGTGCCACCAGCAGAGGGTCCTACGAACTACGGGGGGACGAGCAGTACTTC. Translation gives CATSRGSYELRGDEQYF.

This clonotype was seen at least ten times. V gene TRBV2 combines with J gene TRBJ2-7, with a possible D match to TRBD2 (6 bases). Germline CDR1 reads SNHLY; CDR2 reads FYNNEI. The CDR3 length is 15 residues. The ends were cut back, 0 bases at V and 0 bases at J, with 9 bases in the middle. DNA for the CDR3: TGTGCCAGCAGTGAAGCCGGGACTGGCTCCTACGAGCAGTACTTC. It codes for CASSEAGTGSYEQYF.

This clonotype has at least ten counts. This chain connects TRBV27 to TRBJ1-6; D gene uncertain. V was clipped by 5 bases and J by 9 bases, with 11 bases between them. The CDR3 covers 13 residues. From germline, CDR1 is MNHEY and CDR2 SMNVEV (reference sequence). The CDR3 is CASSLYRRSPLHF. The CDR3 nucleotides read TGTGCCAGCAGTCTGTATCGGCGTTCACCCCTCCACTTT.

There are many counts of this clonotype. This chain joins TRBV27 and TRBJ1-6; no clear D gene. The length of the CDR3 is 12 residues. CDR1 is MNHEY and CDR2 is SMNVEV in the germline V gene (reference sequence). With 3 bases removed from V and 11 bases from J, the gap between germline ends came to 8 bases. The CDR3 is CASSFQEAPLHF. CDR3 in DNA: TGTGCCAGCAGTTTTCAGGAGGCACCCCTCCACTTT.

This clonotype was picked up many times. This chain joins TRBV12-3 or TRBV12-4 and TRBJ2-5, with 7 nucleotides matching TRBD1. The CDR3 is 14 residues long. J was trimmed by 2 bases and V by 3 bases; bases with no gene match: 3. The CDR3: CASSFDRVQETQYF. CDR3 DNA: TGTGCCAGCAGTTTCGACAGGGTGCAAGAGACCCAGTACTTC.

In its sample, this clonotype was seen many times. The chain joins TRBV6-2 or TRBV6-3 to TRBJ1-1; the D gene is possibly TRBD1 (6 bases). Trimming left V 2 bases short and J 0 bases short, with 16 bases between. CDR3 length: 17 residues. CDR1 is MNHEY, CDR2 SVGEGT, per germline. CDR3 sequence reads: CASSYVTGQIVNTEAFF. The CDR3 DNA reads as TGTGCCAGCAGTTACGTTACGGGACAAATAGTGAACACTGAAGCTTTCTTT.

This clonotype appeared a few times. V and J are TRBV29-1 and TRBJ2-1; no clear D. V lost 0 bases to trimming and J lost 8 bases, with 14 bases between them. Germline CDR1 reads SQVTM; CDR2 reads ANQGSEA. The CDR3 runs to 14 residues. Here the CDR3 DNA reads TGCAGCGTTGAAGAGGTACCAGCCGCGTATGAGCAGTTCTTC. Protein sequence: CSVEEVPAAYEQFF.